The clone carrying this T cell receptor beta chain was detected ten times or more. From the PCR reads, TCRdb called clonotypes with MiXCR, one entry per CDR3 protein. In the table there are roughly 20,000 distinct CDR3 sequences, 30% to 40% of which are singletons. V was cut by 0 bases and J by 3 bases, with 2 bases left in between. In germline, CDR1 is SGHRS, CDR2 YFSETQ. This CDR3 spans 12 amino acids. This record comes from a study of tumor-infiltrating lymphocytes in oesophageal squamous cell carcinoma. The chain employs TRBV5-1 and TRBJ2-3; no firm D call. The TCR comes from a male donor with esophageal squamous cell carcinoma. Sequenced material: esophageal tumor tissue. The chain's CDR3 is CASSLETDTQYF. In nucleotides, the CDR3 is TGCGCCAGCAGCTTGGAAACAGATACGCAGTATTTT.